The rows below give T cell receptor beta chains drawn from one sample of a study of neurological immune-mediated disorders. MiXCR, applied by TCRdb to the 5' RACE reads, yields one record per CDR3 protein. The sample consists of 85,000 to 110,000 distinct CDR3 sequences, 10% to 11% of them appearing once. Input material: PBMCs. These receptors were collected from a female donor with HTLV-1-associated myelopathy (HAM/TSP). Each CDR3 is given with its conserved first and last residue. Each record gives: V gene, J gene, CDR3 length, clone size, D gene, CDR3 DNA, CDR3 protein. A D gene is named only where the DNA matches it firmly. The size of a clone is reported for some rows only, either as once, few or many, or as a class for expanded clones.

V gene: TRBV3-1
J gene: TRBJ2-3
CDR3 length: 15
clone size: many
D gene: -
CDR3 DNA: TGTGCCAGCAGCCAAGGTGGCTCCGACACAGATACGCAGTATTTT
CDR3 protein: CASSQGGSDTDTQYF

V gene: TRBV28
J gene: TRBJ2-7
CDR3 length: 16
clone size: -
D gene: TRBD2
CDR3 DNA: TGTGCCAGCAGTTTATGGGGCGGGGGGAAAACCTACGAGCAGTACTTC
CDR3 protein: CASSLWGGGKTYEQYF

V gene: TRBV20-1
J gene: TRBJ2-1
CDR3 length: 11
clone size: many
D gene: -
CDR3 DNA: TGCAGTGTTGAGGGGGTATATGAGCAGTTCTTC
CDR3 protein: CSVEGVYEQFF

V gene: TRBV29-1
J gene: TRBJ2-3
CDR3 length: 11
clone size: many
D gene: -
CDR3 DNA: TGCAGCGCAAGAAACACAGATACGCAGTATTTT
CDR3 protein: CSARNTDTQYF

V gene: TRBV5-1
J gene: TRBJ2-1
CDR3 length: 11
clone size: few
D gene: -
CDR3 DNA: TGCGCCAGCTCCCTGCGGACTTTACAGTTCTTC
CDR3 protein: CASSLRTLQFF

V gene: TRBV7-2
J gene: TRBJ2-2
CDR3 length: 16
clone size: many
D gene: TRBD1
CDR3 DNA: TGTGCCAGCAGCTTAGTCGGGACAGGGAAGGCCGGGGAGCTGTTTTTT
CDR3 protein: CASSLVGTGKAGELFF

V gene: TRBV6-5
J gene: TRBJ1-1
CDR3 length: 14
clone size: many
D gene: -
CDR3 DNA: TGTGCCAGCAGTTACGGGGTTCTGAACACTGAAGCTTTCTTT
CDR3 protein: CASSYGVLNTEAFF

V gene: TRBV27
J gene: TRBJ1-2
CDR3 length: 14
clone size: many
D gene: TRBD1
CDR3 DNA: TGTGCCAGCAGTTTATTGGGACAGGGGGCCCCCTACACCTTC
CDR3 protein: CASSLLGQGAPYTF

V gene: TRBV21-1
J gene: TRBJ2-3
CDR3 length: 14
clone size: many
D gene: -
CDR3 DNA: TGTGCCAGCACTAAAGGGGGAAACACAGATACGCAGTATTTT
CDR3 protein: CASTKGGNTDTQYF

V gene: TRBV20-1
J gene: TRBJ2-4
CDR3 length: 16
clone size: few
D gene: TRBD2
CDR3 DNA: TGCAGTGCCGAAAAGACTAGCGGGGGGTCGAAAAACATTCAGTACTTC
CDR3 protein: CSAEKTSGGSKNIQYF

V gene: TRBV5-1
J gene: TRBJ2-7
CDR3 length: 15
clone size: few
D gene: -
CDR3 DNA: TGCGCCAGCAGCCCCGACAGCGCCCCTTCCTACGAGCAGTACTTC
CDR3 protein: CASSPDSAPSYEQYF

V gene: TRBV5-1
J gene: TRBJ2-5
CDR3 length: 18
clone size: few
D gene: TRBD2
CDR3 DNA: TGCGCCAGCTCGGGAGGTGCTAGCGGGGCGAACTACGGGGAGACCCAGTACTTC
CDR3 protein: CASSGGASGANYGETQYF

V gene: TRBV28
J gene: TRBJ2-7
CDR3 length: 11
clone size: many
D gene: -
CDR3 DNA: TGTGCCAGCAGTTCACCCTACGAGCAGTACTTC
CDR3 protein: CASSSPYEQYF

V gene: TRBV7-9
J gene: TRBJ2-7
CDR3 length: 14
clone size: many
D gene: -
CDR3 DNA: TGTGCCTTCCCTCGCGGGGGCCTGGTCCACGAGCAGTACTTC
CDR3 protein: CAFPRGGLVHEQYF

V gene: TRBV7-3
J gene: TRBJ2-7
CDR3 length: 14
clone size: many
D gene: TRBD2
CDR3 DNA: TGTGCCAGCAGCTCCGGGACTAGCGGGGTCGAGCAGTACTTC
CDR3 protein: CASSSGTSGVEQYF

V gene: TRBV7-3
J gene: TRBJ2-2
CDR3 length: 16
clone size: many
D gene: TRBD1
CDR3 DNA: TGTGCCAGCAGACCGCCCGGGACAGGGGGAACCGGGGAGCTGTTTTTT
CDR3 protein: CASRPPGTGGTGELFF

V gene: TRBV5-6
J gene: TRBJ2-7
CDR3 length: 12
clone size: many
D gene: -
CDR3 DNA: TGTGCCAGCAGCTTGGTGACAGCCGAGCAGTACTTC
CDR3 protein: CASSLVTAEQYF

V gene: TRBV20-1
J gene: TRBJ2-3
CDR3 length: 14
clone size: many
D gene: -
CDR3 DNA: TGCAGTGCTAGAGATTGGATAAACAGAGATACGCAGTATTTT
CDR3 protein: CSARDWINRDTQYF

V gene: TRBV29-1
J gene: TRBJ2-5
CDR3 length: 12
clone size: many
D gene: -
CDR3 DNA: TGCAGCGTTGTTGGGGGAACGGAGACCCAGTACTTC
CDR3 protein: CSVVGGTETQYF

V gene: TRBV5-1
J gene: TRBJ1-6
CDR3 length: 14
clone size: -
D gene: TRBD1
CDR3 DNA: TGCGCCAGCAGCTTGACAGGGGAAGGGGAGACCCTCCACTTT
CDR3 protein: CASSLTGEGETLHF

V gene: TRBV28
J gene: TRBJ1-3
CDR3 length: 14
clone size: many
D gene: -
CDR3 DNA: TGTGCCAGCAGTATCACAATGGCTGGAAACACCATATATTTT
CDR3 protein: CASSITMAGNTIYF

V gene: TRBV9
J gene: TRBJ2-6
CDR3 length: 15
clone size: many
D gene: -
CDR3 DNA: TGTGCCAGCAGCGCGACAGTCTCTGGGGCCAACGTCCTGACTTTC
CDR3 protein: CASSATVSGANVLTF

V gene: TRBV20-1
J gene: TRBJ1-2
CDR3 length: 13
clone size: many
D gene: -
CDR3 DNA: TGCAGTGCTATCCAGGGGCCCGGCTATGGCTACACCTTC
CDR3 protein: CSAIQGPGYGYTF

V gene: TRBV29-1
J gene: TRBJ2-1
CDR3 length: 13
clone size: many
D gene: -
CDR3 DNA: TGCAGCGTTTTCGGGCACTCCTACAATGAGCAGTTCTTC
CDR3 protein: CSVFGHSYNEQFF

V gene: TRBV10-2
J gene: TRBJ2-1
CDR3 length: 14
clone size: many
D gene: -
CDR3 DNA: TGCGCCAGCAGTGAAGCGCCGGGAAGCGATGAGCAGTTCTTC
CDR3 protein: CASSEAPGSDEQFF

V gene: TRBV7-8
J gene: TRBJ2-7
CDR3 length: 15
clone size: many
D gene: -
CDR3 DNA: TGTGCCAGCAGCTTAGAGTTCGCAGGAACCTACGAGCAGTACTTC
CDR3 protein: CASSLEFAGTYEQYF

V gene: TRBV20-1
J gene: TRBJ2-7
CDR3 length: 14
clone size: many
D gene: -
CDR3 DNA: TGCAGTGCCGCCCAGGACACCTACTCCTACGAGCAGTACTTC
CDR3 protein: CSAAQDTYSYEQYF

V gene: TRBV3-1
J gene: TRBJ1-3
CDR3 length: 18
clone size: -
D gene: -
CDR3 DNA: TGTGCCAGCAGCCAAGATAGGCTACAGCCGAGCTCTGGAAACACCATATATTTT
CDR3 protein: CASSQDRLQPSSGNTIYF

V gene: TRBV5-1
J gene: TRBJ2-1
CDR3 length: 14
clone size: many
D gene: -
CDR3 DNA: TGCGCCAGCAGTAAGCAGGGGAATTTCAATGAGCAGTTCTTC
CDR3 protein: CASSKQGNFNEQFF

V gene: TRBV6-5
J gene: TRBJ2-5
CDR3 length: 15
clone size: many
D gene: TRBD2
CDR3 DNA: TGTGCCAGCAGGCTGCGGGGGGGCCGAGAAGAGACCCAGTACTTC
CDR3 protein: CASRLRGGREETQYF

V gene: TRBV4-2
J gene: TRBJ2-1
CDR3 length: 15
clone size: many
D gene: TRBD2
CDR3 DNA: TGTGCCAGCAGCCCAGCGACTAGCGTCTACAATGAGCAGTTCTTC
CDR3 protein: CASSPATSVYNEQFF

V gene: TRBV7-9
J gene: TRBJ2-1
CDR3 length: 15
clone size: many
D gene: TRBD2
CDR3 DNA: TGTGCCAGCAGCTACTTAGCGGGGGGGCCGAATGAGCAGTTCTTC
CDR3 protein: CASSYLAGGPNEQFF

V gene: TRBV2
J gene: TRBJ1-2
CDR3 length: 15
clone size: many
D gene: -
CDR3 DNA: TGTGCCAGCAGTGAAAGGTCGACAGCGGACTATGGCTACACCTTC
CDR3 protein: CASSERSTADYGYTF

V gene: TRBV5-1
J gene: TRBJ1-4
CDR3 length: 16
clone size: many
D gene: -
CDR3 DNA: TGCGCCAGCAGCTCGCGTTGGGGTGCAACTAATGAAAAACTGTTTTTT
CDR3 protein: CASSSRWGATNEKLFF

V gene: TRBV2
J gene: TRBJ2-6
CDR3 length: 14
clone size: many
D gene: -
CDR3 DNA: TGTGCCAGCAGTGAACTAGCTGGGGCCAACGTCCTGACTTTC
CDR3 protein: CASSELAGANVLTF

V gene: TRBV5-1
J gene: TRBJ2-3
CDR3 length: 16
clone size: many
D gene: -
CDR3 DNA: TGCGCCAGCACCTTGGGGACCTCAAGGGGCACAGATACGCAGTATTTT
CDR3 protein: CASTLGTSRGTDTQYF

V gene: TRBV7-2
J gene: TRBJ2-7
CDR3 length: 16
clone size: many
D gene: -
CDR3 DNA: TGTGCCAGCAGCTTATTTCTGGCTGGTGCGTTTTACGAGCAGTACTTC
CDR3 protein: CASSLFLAGAFYEQYF

V gene: TRBV27
J gene: TRBJ1-5
CDR3 length: 12
clone size: many
D gene: -
CDR3 DNA: TGTGCCAGCAGCCCTCCTCGGGGGCCCCAGCATTTT
CDR3 protein: CASSPPRGPQHF

V gene: TRBV6-2/TRBV6-3
J gene: TRBJ2-7
CDR3 length: 15
clone size: many
D gene: TRBD2
CDR3 DNA: TGTGCCAGCAGTTACCAAGCGGGGGGGCCGTACGAGCAGTACTTC
CDR3 protein: CASSYQAGGPYEQYF

V gene: TRBV25-1
J gene: TRBJ2-1
CDR3 length: 13
clone size: few
D gene: TRBD1
CDR3 DNA: TGTGCCAGCAGTGGACACAGGGGGAATGAGCAGTTCTTC
CDR3 protein: CASSGHRGNEQFF